Listed here are 24 T cell receptor beta chains from one sample, sequenced in a study of cytomegalovirus exposure and HLA in healthy donors. Vbeta (60) and Jbeta (13) primers were used in the PCR. TCRdb's copy holds only in-frame clones and misses some; the assay was immunoSEQ multiplex PCR. The repertoire consists of tens of thousands of clones, with roughly 76% occurring once and the leading ten covering about 12%. The sequencing sample was made of PBMCs. Every receptor here comes from a male donor in good health and CMV-seropositive.

The chain has TRBV19 and TRBJ2-2; the D gene is possibly TRBD1 (6 bases). The CDR3 is made up of 15 amino acids. Trimming cost V 6 bases and J 6 bases, with 17 bases left between them. Germline assignment: CDR1 LNHDA and CDR2 SQIVND (reference sequence). DNA for the CDR3: TGTGCCAGTAGATCCGGGACAAGGGTTCCCGGGGAGCTGTTTTTT. Translated: CASRSGTRVPGELFF.

CDR3 coding DNA: TGTGCCAGCAGTGAAAGGTCCCGGGTCTTCTTAACGGATTACGAGCAGTACTTC. Its translation: CASSERSRVFLTDYEQYF. V usage is TRBV6-1 and J usage is TRBJ2-7; the D is unclear. V lost 2 bases, J lost 4 bases, and 24 bases lay in between. The CDR3 covers 18 residues. Germline-derived CDR1 and CDR2 are MNHNS and SASEGT.

This clone was detected only a few times. The V and J genes are TRBV7-2 and TRBJ2-6, with 8 bases matching TRBD1. The CDR3 covers 17 residues. Trimming took 5 bases from V and 0 from J; bases not matched to a gene: 6. Germline V gives CDR1 SGHTA, CDR2 FQGNSA. The CDR3 here is CASSTGQALSGANVLTF. CDR3 DNA: TGTGCCAGCAGCACGGGACAGGCACTCTCTGGGGCCAACGTCCTGACTTTC.

CDR3 bases: TGTGCCAGCAGCTTAAGTAGGGGAGGGACTGAAGCTTTCTTT. Its translation is CASSLSRGGTEAFF. The J gene is TRBJ1-1, the V gene TRBV7-2; D possibly corresponds to TRBD1 (5 bases). The CDR3 covers 14 residues. Trimming shortened V by 2 bases and J by 5 bases, and 12 bases separated the two germline ends. Germline values: CDR1 SGHTA, CDR2 FQGNSA.

The CDR3 coding sequence is TGCGCCAGCAGCTTGGCAGCGGGGGGCACCCTAGCAGATACGCAGTATTTT. Its translation is CASSLAAGGTLADTQYF. The chain couples TRBV5-1 to TRBJ2-3, with 9 bases lining up with TRBD2. Germline V gene data show CDR1 as SGHRS and CDR2 as YFSETQ. The trim removed 0 bases at V and 4 bases at J, leaving 9 bases unmatched. This CDR3 has 17 residues.

The rearrangement joins TRBV5-1 to TRBJ2-2, with TRBD2 as a possible D gene (6 bases). CDR3 length equals 15 residues. V was clipped by 4 bases and J by 6 bases, with 16 bases between them. Germline CDR1 is SGHRS and CDR2 is YFSETQ. CDR3 DNA sequence: TGCGCCAGCAGCCTCTGGGGCAGGGAGGCCGGGGAGCTGTTTTTT. This sequence encodes CASSLWGREAGELFF.

The chain joins TRBV2 to TRBJ1-6; D not certain. Germline CDR1 and CDR2: SNHLY and FYNNEI. V gave up 7 bases and J gave up 1 base, with 14 bases separating them. This CDR3 is 16 amino acids long. CDR3 nucleotides: TGTGCCAGCATCATAGGAGGGAAATCCTATAATTCACCCCTCCACTTT. As protein: CASIIGGKSYNSPLHF.

The DNA of the CDR3 is TGTGCCTGGATCCCAGGGGGAGGTAGGAGCAATCAGCCCCAGCATTTT. It yields the protein CAWIPGGGRSNQPQHF. This chain joins TRBV30 and TRBJ1-5; 7 bases align to TRBD1. CDR3 size: 16 residues. V dropped 4 bases and J dropped 1; count of bases not matched to a gene: 10. Germline CDR1 and CDR2: GTSNPN and SVGIG (reference sequence).

The CDR3 region has the DNA TGTGCCAGCAGCTTAGGCCTCCACAGGGGCGGGACAGATACGCAGTATTTT. Its protein product is CASSLGLHRGGTDTQYF. The rearrangement joins TRBV7-9 to TRBJ2-3; the match to TRBD1 covers 7 bases. Unmatched junction bases numbered 10, after V lost 1 base and J lost 3 bases. Germline loops: CDR1 SEHNR, CDR2 FQNEAQ (reference sequence). This CDR3 contains 17 residues.

This clone came up once. Different DNA sequences within this sample yield the same CDR3. The V gene is TRBV19, the J gene TRBJ2-5, with TRBD2 matching 11 bases. With 2 bases clipped from V and 5 bases from J, the junction kept 1 base outside the gene matches. Germline lookup yields CDR1 LNHDA and CDR2 SQIVND (reference sequence). The CDR3 consists of 14 residues. CDR3 nucleotide sequence: TGTGCCAGTAGTATAACTAGCGGGGGTGAGACCCAGTACTTC. The encoded protein is CASSITSGGETQYF.

This clone was seen only a few times. This chain uses TRBV5-6 with TRBJ2-5, with TRBD1 identical over 10 bases. Germline V CDR1 and CDR2: SGHDT, YYEEEE. The trim removed 0 bases at V and 5 bases at J, leaving 7 bases unmatched. The CDR3 length is 16 residues. The CDR3 coding sequence is TGTGCCAGCAGCTTGGCCCGGACAGGGGGGTTCGAGACCCAGTACTTC. Its translation: CASSLARTGGFETQYF.

Only one count was recorded for this clone. The genes are TRBV5-6 and TRBJ2-7, with 7 bases identical to TRBD1. The germline gives CDR1 SGHDT, CDR2 YYEEEE. V was clipped by 5 bases and J by 6 bases; unmatched bases: 14. There are 15 residues in the CDR3. CDR3 sequence reads: CASRRRNRGVGEQYF. DNA for the CDR3: TGTGCCAGCAGGCGAAGGAACAGGGGAGTCGGCGAGCAGTACTTC. Full variable domain (rest looked up from reference TRBV5-6 and TRBJ2-7): DAGVTQSPTHLIKTRGQQVTLRCSPKSGHDTVSWYQQALGQGPQFIFQYYEEEERQRGNFPDRFSGHQFPNYSSELNVNALLLGDSALYLCASRRRNRGVGEQYFGPGTRLTVT.

This chain joins TRBV7-2 and TRBJ1-1, with no clear D. Germline V gene sequence: CDR1 SGHTA, CDR2 FQGNSA. V lost 5 bases and J 2 bases, leaving 21 bases between the germline ends. CDR3 length: 17 amino acids. CDR3 sequence: CASSPGWNPTLNTEAFF. CDR3 sequence (DNA): TGTGCCAGCAGCCCGGGGTGGAATCCCACCCTAAACACTGAAGCTTTCTTT. Full variable domain (rest looked up from reference TRBV7-2 and TRBJ1-1): GAGVSQSPSNKVTEKGKDVELRCDPISGHTALYWYRQSLGQGLEFLIYFQGNSAPDKSGLPSDRFSAERTGGSVSTLTIQRTQQEDSAVYLCASSPGWNPTLNTEAFFGQGTRLTVV.

V gene TRBV28 combines with J gene TRBJ2-1, with 13 bases fitting TRBD2. CDR3 size: 15 residues. Germline CDR1 MDHEN, CDR2 SYDVKM. V shed 6 bases and J 10 bases; nucleotides not matched to a gene: 9. The CDR3 DNA sequence: TGTGCCAGCAGCCCCGGACTAGCGGGAGCGGGGGAGCAGTTCTTC. Translated, it gives CASSPGLAGAGEQFF. Full variable domain (outside the CDR3, taken from reference TRBV28 and TRBJ2-1): DVKVTQSSRYLVKRTGEKVFLECVQDMDHENMFWYRQDPGLGLRLIYFSYDVKMKEKGDIPEGYSVSREKKERFSLILESASTNQTSMYLCASSPGLAGAGEQFFGPGTRLTVL.

The CDR3 here is CAWSKDTVGEKLFF. The CDR3, as DNA: TGTGCCTGGAGTAAGGACACTGTGGGGGAAAAACTGTTTTTT. The chain carries TRBV30 and TRBJ1-4, with D perhaps matching TRBD1 (5 bases). CDR3 length: 14 amino acids. Trimming left V 2 bases short and J 8 bases short, with 15 bases between. Germline V gene sequence: CDR1 GTSNPN, CDR2 SVGIG (reference sequence).

The chain joins TRBV18 to TRBJ2-1, with D perhaps TRBD2 (6 bases). The CDR3 extends over 14 amino acids. The V end lost 6 bases, the J end lost 8 bases, and 17 bases lay between the germline ends. Germline lookup yields CDR1 KGHSH and CDR2 LQKENI. As DNA, the CDR3 is TGTGCCAGCTCTGCCGTGGGCCCGGGGGATGAGCAGTTCTTC. It encodes CASSAVGPGDEQFF.

The V and J genes are TRBV15 and TRBJ2-7; possibly TRBD2 for D (5 bases). CDR3 length: 17 residues. Looked up from germline, CDR1 is LNHNV and CDR2 is YYDKDF (reference sequence). Trimming stripped 3 bases from V and 0 bases from J, with 18 bases between. CDR3 in amino acids: CATSRAPGSRSSYEQYF. The CDR3 nucleotides read TGTGCCACCAGCAGGGCCCCGGGGAGTAGGAGCTCCTACGAGCAGTACTTC.

The chain recombines TRBV4-1 with TRBJ2-7, with 7 bases aligning to TRBD1. This CDR3 comprises 13 residues. With V trimmed by 4 bases and J by 6 bases, 6 bases remained unmatched. Per the germline V gene, CDR1 is MGHRA and CDR2 is YSYEKL. The CDR3 is CASSPDRVGEQYF. The CDR3 DNA follows: TGCGCCAGCAGCCCCGACAGGGTCGGCGAGCAGTACTTC.

A few counts support this clone. The chain employs TRBV5-6 and TRBJ2-2, with a tentative D call TRBD1 (6 bases). The V end was cut by 4 bases, the J end by 4 bases, with 14 bases between. The CDR3 runs to 15 residues. CDR1 and CDR2 from the germline V gene are SGHDT and YYEEEE. The CDR3 reads CASSPRGVGTGELFF. DNA for the CDR3: TGTGCCAGCAGCCCCAGGGGTGTGGGCACCGGGGAGCTGTTTTTT. The variable domain in full, completed from reference TRBV5-6 and TRBJ2-2, reads DAGVTQSPTHLIKTRGQQVTLRCSPKSGHDTVSWYQQALGQGPQFIFQYYEEEERQRGNFPDRFSGHQFPNYSSELNVNALLLGDSALYLCASSPRGVGTGELFFGEGSRLTVL.

The table lists this clone with a count of one. The J gene is TRBJ1-4, the V gene TRBV5-1; D is uncertain. The V gene lost 1 base and the J gene lost 7 bases, with 5 bases spanning the gap. CDR1 SGHRS and CDR2 YFSETQ come from the germline V gene. This CDR3 contains 12 residues. This CDR3 is CASSLPGEKLFF. The CDR3, as DNA: TGCGCCAGCAGCTTGCCGGGTGAAAAACTGTTTTTT.

The chain combines TRBV7-6 with TRBJ1-4; no reliable D call. The V end was cut by 2 bases, the J end by 0 bases, with 13 bases between. The CDR3 sequence is 17 residues long. Germline V gene sequence: CDR1 SGHVS, CDR2 FNYEAQ. In DNA form, the CDR3 reads TGTGCCAGCAGCTTAACCTTGCCTAGTTCAACTAATGAAAAACTGTTTTTT. Translating it yields CASSLTLPSSTNEKLFF.

This clone was observed once. This chain connects TRBV2 to TRBJ2-6, with 8 bases fitting TRBD1. With 6 bases clipped from V and 4 bases from J, the junction kept 8 bases outside the gene matches. The CDR3 totals 16 residues. Per the germline V gene, CDR1 is SNHLY and CDR2 is FYNNEI. CDR3 loop: CASRGDRTGGANVLTF. CDR3 bases: TGTGCCAGCAGGGGGGACAGGACGGGGGGGGCCAACGTCCTGACTTTC.

The chain joins TRBV5-5 to TRBJ2-3; D possibly corresponds to TRBD2 (6 bases). Trimming removed 4 bases from V and 10 bases from J, with 19 bases in between. The V gene's germline CDR1 is SGHKS and CDR2 YYEKEE (reference sequence). CDR3 length: 14 residues. The CDR3 loop reads CASSDGTGSRAQYF. CDR3 DNA sequence: TGTGCCAGCAGCGACGGGACTGGGAGTCGTGCGCAGTATTTT.

This chain uses TRBV7-9 with TRBJ1-2, with D perhaps matching TRBD1 (5 bases). Trimming shortened V by 4 bases and J by 1 base, and 13 bases separated the two germline ends. Looked up from germline, CDR1 is SEHNR and CDR2 is FQNEAQ (reference sequence). This CDR3 is built from 15 residues. The CDR3 DNA sequence: TGTGCCAGCAGCTCCTCAGGGCTATTTAACTATGGCTACACCTTC. It specifies CASSSSGLFNYGYTF.